This T cell receptor beta chain was documented in a study of cytomegalovirus exposure and HLA in healthy donors. The PCR employed 60 Vbeta primers together with 13 Jbeta primers. Libraries were prepared by immunoSEQ multiplex PCR; TCRdb keeps only in-frame clonotypes and omits some of them. The repertoire holds some 220,000 clones, with 78% as singletons. Trimming cost V 3 bases and J 0 bases, with 8 bases left between them. The CDR3 has 14 residues. Germline V gives CDR1 LNHDA, CDR2 SQIVND (reference sequence). The rearrangement links TRBV19 to TRBJ1-1; D is possibly TRBD1 (6 bases). The source material was PBMCs. The TCR was taken from a boy between 5 and 17 years old in good health and CMV-seronegative. The DNA for the CDR3 is TGTGCCAGTAGTATTCAGGGGATGAACACTGAAGCTTTCTTT. Encoded protein: CASSIQGMNTEAFF.